What follows are 27 T cell receptor beta chains derived from one specimen sequenced in a study of cytomegalovirus exposure and HLA in healthy donors. Primers for the PCR totalled 60 Vbeta and 13 Jbeta. Assay: immunoSEQ multiplex PCR; the TCRdb copy retains only in-frame clones and omits some. The sample lists roughly 190,000 clones, around 83% seen once, with approximately 0.8% in the top ten. Sequencing input: PBMCs. The receptors stem from a woman in her late teens or twenties in good health and CMV-seronegative.

The V gene is TRBV10-2, the J gene TRBJ2-7, with D perhaps TRBD2 (6 bases). The CDR3 consists of 14 residues. V was clipped by 8 bases and J by 0 bases, with 14 bases between them. Germline V gene lookup returns CDR1 WSHSY and CDR2 SAAADI. The CDR3 coding sequence is TGCGCCAGCGACCGGGACTCGAGCTCCTACGAGCAGTACTTC. Its protein is CASDRDSSSYEQYF.

The chain links TRBV5-1 to TRBJ1-1; 7 positions match TRBD1. This CDR3 is 13 amino acids long. V dropped 5 bases and J dropped 4; count of bases not matched to a gene: 5. Germline lookup yields CDR1 SGHRS and CDR2 YFSETQ. The CDR3 protein is CASRSSGGTEAFF. In nucleotides, the CDR3 is TGCGCCAGCAGGTCCTCAGGGGGCACTGAAGCTTTCTTT.

This sequence joins TRBV9 and TRBJ2-5; the D gene is possibly TRBD2 (7 bases). Trimming shortened V by 1 base and J by 4 bases, and 17 bases separated the two germline ends. The CDR3 loop spans 16 amino acids. Germline V gene lookup returns CDR1 SGDLS and CDR2 YYNGEE. DNA of the CDR3: TGTGCCAGCAGCGTAAGGAACGAGGGGGGGCGAGAGACCCAGTACTTC. Its translation: CASSVRNEGGRETQYF.

This rearrangement joins TRBV27 to TRBJ1-6, with D maybe TRBD1 (5 bases). The CDR3 spans 14 residues. Germline V gene data show CDR1 as MNHEY and CDR2 as SMNVEV (reference sequence). V was cut by 1 base and J by 10 bases, with 11 bases left in between. DNA of the CDR3: TGTGCCAGCAGTTTATGGAGGGGAGGCTCACCCCTCCACTTT. This translates into CASSLWRGGSPLHF.

This sequence joins TRBV4-1 and TRBJ2-4, with 7 bases that match TRBD1. Per germline, CDR1 MGHRA and CDR2 YSYEKL. The CDR3 totals 14 residues. V gave up 4 bases and J gave up 9 bases; unmatched junction bases: 9. CDR3 region: CASSPLDRVGIQYF. CDR3 DNA: TGCGCCAGCAGCCCCCTCGACAGGGTCGGCATTCAGTACTTC.

The chain recombines TRBV5-8 with TRBJ1-5; unclear D gene. There are 16 residues in the CDR3. The germline V gene encodes CDR1 SGHTS and CDR2 YDEGEE. Trimming shortened V by 3 bases and J by 3 bases, and 16 bases separated the two germline ends. This CDR3 is CASSSRLGQPNQPQHF. CDR3 bases: TGTGCCAGCAGCTCCCGATTGGGCCAGCCCAATCAGCCCCAGCATTTT. Full variable domain (outside the CDR3, taken from reference TRBV5-8 and TRBJ1-5): EAGVTQSPTHLIKTRGQQATLRCSPISGHTSVYWYQQALGLGLQFLLWYDEGEERNRGNFPPRFSGRQFPNYSSELNVNALELEDSALYLCASSSRLGQPNQPQHFGDGTRLSIL.

V usage is TRBV5-4 and J usage is TRBJ1-2; D possibly corresponds to TRBD1 (5 bases). Germline values: CDR1 SGHNT, CDR2 YYREEE (reference sequence). The CDR3 spans 13 residues. Trimming removed 0 bases from V and 3 bases from J, with 6 bases in between. CDR3 in amino acids: CASSLGRDYGYTF. CDR3 DNA sequence: TGTGCCAGCAGCTTGGGCAGGGACTATGGCTACACCTTC. The full variable domain, in which reference TRBV5-4 and TRBJ1-2 provide the parts outside the CDR3, is ETGVTQSPTHLIKTRGQQVTLRCSSQSGHNTVSWYQQALGQGPQFIFQYYREEENGRGNFPPRFSGLQFPNYSSELNVNALELDDSALYLCASSLGRDYGYTFGSGTRLTVV.

The V call is TRBV5-1, the J call TRBJ2-6; D is possibly TRBD1 (5 bases). V lost 4 bases and J lost 0, with 11 bases in between. The germline gives CDR1 SGHRS, CDR2 YFSETQ. The CDR3 has 16 residues. For the CDR3, the DNA is TGCGCCAGCAGCCAGGACATACTCTCTGGGGCCAACGTCCTGACTTTC. This encodes CASSQDILSGANVLTF.

Here the CDR3 reads CASSEDIIHEQFF. The DNA for the CDR3 is TGTGCCAGCAGCGAAGACATCATCCATGAGCAGTTCTTC. The chain uses TRBV9 and TRBJ2-1; D unclear. The V end was cut by 3 bases, the J end by 8 bases, with 12 bases between. The CDR3 loop spans 13 amino acids. Germline CDR1 SGDLS, CDR2 YYNGEE.

This clone was observed a handful of times. The rearrangement uses TRBV29-1 and TRBJ1-1, with 7 bases fitting TRBD1. This CDR3 spans 12 amino acids. Germline CDR1 and CDR2: SQVTM and ANQGSEA. Germline trimming cut 5 bases from V and 3 bases from J; bases unmatched to any gene: 3. For the CDR3, the DNA is TGCAGCGTTAGACAGGGATACACTGAAGCTTTCTTT. It codes for CSVRQGYTEAFF.

CDR3 amino acids: CASSWTGGLETQYF. The CDR3 DNA sequence: TGTGCCAGCAGTTGGACAGGGGGCCTCGAGACCCAGTACTTC. The chain uses TRBV27 and TRBJ2-5, with 11 bases matching TRBD1. Per the germline V gene, CDR1 is MNHEY and CDR2 is SMNVEV (reference sequence). This CDR3 is 14 amino acids long. J lost 5 bases, V lost 4 bases, and 3 bases had no gene match.

This chain connects TRBV11-2 to TRBJ1-3, with unresolved D. The CDR3 is 16 amino acids. Trimming cost V 1 base and J 0 bases, with 10 bases left between them. CDR1 is SGHAT, CDR2 FQNNGV, per germline. The CDR3 sequence: CASSLGRRASGNTIYF. The CDR3 DNA follows: TGTGCCAGCAGCTTAGGTAGGAGGGCCTCTGGAAACACCATATATTTT.

The V and J genes are TRBV9 and TRBJ2-1; 11 nucleotides match TRBD2. J gave up 6 bases and V 4 bases, and 6 bases lay outside the gene matches. CDR1 and CDR2 from the germline V gene are SGDLS and YYNGEE. The CDR3 is 15 residues long. The CDR3: CASSFSGGAGNEQFF. The CDR3 coding sequence is TGTGCCAGCAGCTTTAGCGGGGGGGCGGGCAATGAGCAGTTCTTC. Drawing the rest from reference TRBV9 and TRBJ2-1, the complete variable domain is DSGVTQTPKHLITATGQRVTLRCSPRSGDLSVYWYQQSLDQGLQFLIQYYNGEERAKGNILERFSAQQFPDLHSELNLSSLELGDSALYFCASSFSGGAGNEQFFGPGTRLTVL.

The rearrangement joins TRBV6-1 to TRBJ1-2, with 9 bases lining up with TRBD1. V was pared by 4 bases and J by 1 base, with 10 bases of the junction left unmatched. CDR1 is MNHNS and CDR2 is SASEGT in the germline V gene. The CDR3 is made up of 17 amino acids. CDR3: CASSGGTGLLLNYGYTF. CDR3 coding DNA: TGTGCCAGCAGTGGGGGGACAGGGCTCCTCCTTAACTATGGCTACACCTTC.

In this sample, this clone turned up once. The chain is built from TRBV7-6 and TRBJ2-1; D may be TRBD2 (6 bases). The CDR3 length is 17 residues. Trimming shortened V by 0 bases and J by 4 bases, and 16 bases separated the two germline ends. Germline CDR1 and CDR2: SGHVS and FNYEAQ. The CDR3 region has the DNA TGTGCCAGCAGCTTAGCGGGTGGAGGGGATGGTTACAATGAGCAGTTCTTC. Translating gives CASSLAGGGDGYNEQFF.

The chain is built from TRBV11-2 and TRBJ2-1, with D tentatively TRBD1 (6 bases). The CDR3 covers 12 residues. V shed 6 bases and J shed 6 bases, with 9 bases lying between them. CDR1 is SGHAT and CDR2 is FQNNGV in the germline V gene. CDR3 region: CASSPQGNEQFF. In DNA, the CDR3 is TGTGCCAGCAGTCCACAGGGCAATGAGCAGTTCTTC.

This clone was recorded only once. The chain is built from TRBV5-1 and TRBJ2-7; 11 bases agree with TRBD2. The junction had 5 bases not matched to a gene; V was cut back by 4 bases and J by 2 bases. The CDR3 length is 15 residues. Looked up from germline, CDR1 is SGHRS and CDR2 is YFSETQ. The CDR3 DNA sequence: TGCGCCAGCAGCCTCCCGGGACTAGCGGCCTACGAGCAGTACTTC. This sequence encodes CASSLPGLAAYEQYF. The complete variable domain, with remaining parts taken from reference TRBV5-1 and TRBJ2-7, reads KAGVTQTPRYLIKTRGQQVTLSCSPISGHRSVSWYQQTPGQGLQFLFEYFSETQRNKGNFPGRFSGRQFSNSRSEMNVSTLELGDSALYLCASSLPGLAAYEQYFGPGTRLTVT.

The chain employs TRBV6-6 and TRBJ2-5; possible D gene TRBD1, 5 bases. Trimming removed 3 bases from V and 3 bases from J, with 8 bases in between. In germline, CDR1 is MNHNY, CDR2 SVGAGI (reference sequence). The CDR3 runs to 13 residues. CDR3 sequence reads: CASSYSGKETQYF. DNA for the CDR3: TGTGCCAGCAGTTATTCAGGGAAAGAGACCCAGTACTTC.

The rearrangement uses TRBV5-1 and TRBJ1-5; 7 positions agree with TRBD1. CDR1 and CDR2 from the germline V gene are SGHRS and YFSETQ. The CDR3 sequence is 14 residues long. J gave up 4 bases and V 4 bases, and 5 bases lay outside the gene matches. CDR3 bases: TGCGCCAGCAGCGAGGGACAGCAGAATCAGCCCCAGCATTTT. It yields the protein CASSEGQQNQPQHF.

The genes are TRBV7-9 and TRBJ2-7; D uncertain. The CDR3 runs 13 residues. The germline CDR1 and CDR2 sequences are SEHNR and FQNEAQ (reference sequence). Deletions cut 5 bases from V and 0 bases from J, with 8 bases between. CDR3 DNA: TGTGCCAGCAGCAGAGGAAGCTCCTACGAGCAGTACTTC. The encoded protein is CASSRGSSYEQYF.

This clone was observed once. J is TRBJ2-7 and V is TRBV2; 7 positions agree with TRBD2. The V segment lost 6 bases and the J segment 4 bases; nucleotides outside the gene matches: 3. The CDR3 contains 12 residues. CDR1 is SNHLY, CDR2 FYNNEI, per germline. The CDR3 loop is CASRGLVYEQYF. DNA of the CDR3: TGTGCCAGCAGAGGACTAGTTTACGAGCAGTACTTC.

The table lists this clone with a few counts. This rearrangement joins TRBV6-1 to TRBJ2-2, with a possible D match to TRBD1 (6 bases). The CDR3 contains 14 residues. V was shortened by 6 bases and J by 7 bases, with 15 bases between the two germline ends. The germline V gene has CDR1 MNHNS and CDR2 SASEGT. The CDR3 coding sequence is TGTGCCAGCAGGGACGCAGGGGTCAACGGGGAGCTGTTTTTT. Amino acids: CASRDAGVNGELFF.

This clone was seen a single time. The chain couples TRBV28 to TRBJ2-7; 10 bases are a match to TRBD1. After removal of 8 bases from V and 6 bases from J, the junction contained 16 bases not matched to a gene. The CDR3 has 16 amino acids. In germline, CDR1 is MDHEN, CDR2 SYDVKM. The CDR3 DNA reads as TGTGCCAGCGCCCCGCCCGGGACAGGGGAACGGATCGAGCAGTACTTC. This translates into CASAPPGTGERIEQYF.

V and J are TRBV6-6 and TRBJ2-5; 12 nucleotides align to TRBD2. CDR1 is MNHNY, CDR2 SVGAGI, per germline (reference sequence). This CDR3 contains 14 residues. Trimming at V came to 5 bases and at J to 3 bases, leaving 1 base not matched to a gene. The CDR3 DNA reads TGTGCCAGCAGTAGGACTAGCGGGGAAGAGACCCAGTACTTC. As protein: CASSRTSGEETQYF.

V gene TRBV15 combines with J gene TRBJ2-5; 7 nucleotides line up with TRBD2. The assigned J gene may be wrong: the sequence end matches TRBJ2-7 better. Looked up from germline, CDR1 is LNHNV and CDR2 is YYDKDF (reference sequence). The CDR3 totals 14 residues. In DNA, the CDR3 is TGTGCCACCAGCAGAGAAGGACTAGTCTACGAGCAGTACTTC. It is translated as CATSREGLVYEQYF.

The chain recombines TRBV5-6 with TRBJ2-3; TRBD2 agrees at 9 bases. Trimming cost V 1 base and J 4 bases; bases outside gene matches: 7. Germline CDR1 reads SGHDT; CDR2 reads YYEEEE. This CDR3 is built from 16 residues. The CDR3 loop reads CASSLRSGSWSDTQYF. DNA of the CDR3: TGTGCCAGCAGCTTGCGTAGCGGGAGTTGGTCAGATACGCAGTATTTT.

The V and J genes are TRBV29-1 and TRBJ1-1; tentatively, D is TRBD1 (6 bases). V was cut by 5 bases and J by 3 bases, with 13 bases left in between. Germline assignment: CDR1 SQVTM and CDR2 ANQGSEA. The CDR3 covers 13 residues. The CDR3 region has the DNA TGCAGCGTTTTCGGGGCAGGGGACACTGAAGCTTTCTTT. Residues: CSVFGAGDTEAFF.